This T cell receptor (beta chain) was found in a study of CD8+ T cells in alopecia areata. RNA, once extracted, was reverse transcribed into cDNA for use as the sequencing template. Sequencing was performed with immunoSEQ multiplex PCR; in TCRdb, only in-frame clones are kept and a portion is missing. The repertoire holds around 34,000 clones, with approximately 58% as singletons. The V segment lost 4 bases and the J segment 4 bases; nucleotides outside the gene matches: 9. Germline lookup yields CDR1 LGHNA and CDR2 YSLEER. The CDR3 extends over 15 amino acids. The gene calls are TRBV4-3 and TRBJ2-7, with 8 bases lining up with TRBD1. The clonotype comes from a human donor with alopecia areata. Sequencing used NKG2D-high CD8+ T cells sorted from blood. The CDR3 protein is CASSPGQGETYEQYF. DNA of the CDR3: TGCGCCAGCAGCCCCGGACAGGGAGAAACTTACGAGCAGTACTTC.